Listed below are T cell receptor beta chains from one sample, sequenced in a study of blood T cell repertoires in COVID-19. Sequencing was performed with immunoSEQ multiplex PCR; in TCRdb, only in-frame clones are kept and a portion is missing. Here the sample spans 50,000 to 60,000 clones, approximately 80% being singletons. Sequenced input: peripheral blood. The receptors here all came from a man in his 70s with active COVID-19. Each CDR3 is given with its conserved first and last residue. D genes are given only for firm matches. Size is omitted from some rows. Given values are once, few, many or a class for expanded clones.

v_call: TRBV24-1; j_call: TRBJ2-7; clone_size: once; d_call: TRBD1; cdr3_nt: TGTGCCACCAGTGACCCTACAGGGGGCTACGAGCAGTACTTC; cdr3_aa: CATSDPTGGYEQYF
v_call: TRBV4-1; j_call: TRBJ1-3; clone_size: few; d_call: .; cdr3_nt: TGCGCCAGCAGCCAAGTAGACAGCTACTCTGGAAACACCATATATTTT; cdr3_aa: CASSQVDSYSGNTIYF
v_call: TRBV6-2/TRBV6-3; j_call: TRBJ2-7; clone_size: .; d_call: TRBD2; cdr3_nt: TGTGCCAGCAGTAATCCCCCGGGGGGACTGTTCGACGAGCAGTACTTC; cdr3_aa: CASSNPPGGLFDEQYF
v_call: TRBV14; j_call: TRBJ1-6; clone_size: .; d_call: .; cdr3_nt: TGTGCCAGCAGCCAGTTCGGGACAAAAGGGAATTCACCCCTCCACTTT; cdr3_aa: CASSQFGTKGNSPLHF
v_call: TRBV5-1; j_call: TRBJ1-6; clone_size: .; d_call: TRBD1; cdr3_nt: TGCGCCAGCAGCGAGGACAGGGTTCTCTCACCCCTCCACTTT; cdr3_aa: CASSEDRVLSPLHF
v_call: TRBV9; j_call: TRBJ2-3; clone_size: .; d_call: .; cdr3_nt: TGTGCCAGCAGCGTAAAGGAGGGGCGCTTAGATACGCAGTATTTT; cdr3_aa: CASSVKEGRLDTQYF
v_call: TRBV5-1; j_call: TRBJ1-3; clone_size: few; d_call: .; cdr3_nt: TGCGCCAGCAGCTTGACAGGGCGCTCTGGAAACACCATATATTTT; cdr3_aa: CASSLTGRSGNTIYF
v_call: TRBV25-1; j_call: TRBJ2-7; clone_size: few; d_call: .; cdr3_nt: TGTGCCAGCAGGGGGCCCAGCCTTATTCTGGGATACGAGCAGTACTTC; cdr3_aa: CASRGPSLILGYEQYF
v_call: TRBV7-9; j_call: TRBJ1-4; clone_size: .; d_call: TRBD1; cdr3_nt: TGTGCCAGCAGCTACCCAGGGGGCGTTAATGAAAAACTGTTTTTT; cdr3_aa: CASSYPGGVNEKLFF
v_call: TRBV10-3; j_call: TRBJ2-7; clone_size: .; d_call: .; cdr3_nt: TGTGCCATCAGAGGACGAGGACTCCTCTACGAGCAGTACTTC; cdr3_aa: CAIRGRGLLYEQYF
v_call: TRBV19; j_call: TRBJ2-3; clone_size: .; d_call: .; cdr3_nt: TGTGCCAGTAGTAGAAACGGCAGGAAGTCAGATACGCAGTATTTT; cdr3_aa: CASSRNGRKSDTQYF
v_call: TRBV6-1; j_call: TRBJ1-2; clone_size: once; d_call: TRBD1; cdr3_nt: TGTGCCAGCAGTGAAGACAGGGGGAACTATGGCTACACCTTC; cdr3_aa: CASSEDRGNYGYTF
v_call: TRBV7-2; j_call: TRBJ1-4; clone_size: .; d_call: TRBD1; cdr3_nt: TGTGCCAGCAGCATACAGGGGGCCACTAATGAAAAACTGTTTTTT; cdr3_aa: CASSIQGATNEKLFF
v_call: TRBV12-3/TRBV12-4; j_call: TRBJ1-1; clone_size: once; d_call: TRBD1; cdr3_nt: TGTGCCAGCCCCAAAAGACAGGGGACTGAAGCTTTCTTT; cdr3_aa: CASPKRQGTEAFF
v_call: TRBV19; j_call: TRBJ1-5; clone_size: .; d_call: .; cdr3_nt: TGTGCCAGTAGTATCAGTAGCAATCAGCCCCAGCATTTT; cdr3_aa: CASSISSNQPQHF
v_call: TRBV27; j_call: TRBJ1-5; clone_size: once; d_call: .; cdr3_nt: TGTGCCAGCAGTTTAGTCCCGGGTATGATACAGCCCCAGCATTTT; cdr3_aa: CASSLVPGMIQPQHF
v_call: TRBV7-2; j_call: TRBJ1-5; clone_size: .; d_call: TRBD1; cdr3_nt: TGTGCCAGCAGCACCCGGACAGGGTCAAATCAGCCCCAGCATTTT; cdr3_aa: CASSTRTGSNQPQHF
v_call: TRBV24-1; j_call: TRBJ2-7; clone_size: .; d_call: .; cdr3_nt: TGTGCCACCAGTGATCCCAGGGACAACTCCTACGAGCAGTACTTC; cdr3_aa: CATSDPRDNSYEQYF
v_call: TRBV3-1/TRBV3-2; j_call: TRBJ2-7; clone_size: .; d_call: .; cdr3_nt: TGTGCCAGCAGCGGTGGACTCATCTACGAGCAGTACTTC; cdr3_aa: CASSGGLIYEQYF
v_call: TRBV28; j_call: TRBJ1-2; clone_size: .; d_call: TRBD1; cdr3_nt: TGTGCCAGCAGGCCGGGACAGACCTATGGCTACACCTTC; cdr3_aa: CASRPGQTYGYTF
v_call: TRBV4-1; j_call: TRBJ2-1; clone_size: .; d_call: TRBD1; cdr3_nt: TGCGCCAGCAGCTCCGGGACAGGGTCCTACAATGAGCAGTTCTTC; cdr3_aa: CASSSGTGSYNEQFF
v_call: TRBV4-3; j_call: TRBJ2-3; clone_size: .; d_call: .; cdr3_nt: TGCGCCAGCAGCTCAGACCGGGGGTACACAGATACGCAGTATTTT; cdr3_aa: CASSSDRGYTDTQYF
v_call: TRBV6-2/TRBV6-3; j_call: TRBJ1-2; clone_size: .; d_call: .; cdr3_nt: TGTGCCAGCAGCGCCCGAGACAGCTTTGCCTATGGCTACACCTTC; cdr3_aa: CASSARDSFAYGYTF
v_call: TRBV29-1; j_call: TRBJ2-7; clone_size: .; d_call: .; cdr3_nt: TGCAGCGTTGAAGGGCAGGGTGCGGACGAGCAGTACTTC; cdr3_aa: CSVEGQGADEQYF
v_call: TRBV7-7; j_call: TRBJ2-7; clone_size: .; d_call: .; cdr3_nt: TGTGCTAGCAGCCCGGGGCGGGCAGGGGAGGGCGAGCAGTACTTC; cdr3_aa: CASSPGRAGEGEQYF
v_call: TRBV5-8; j_call: TRBJ2-1; clone_size: few; d_call: .; cdr3_nt: TGTGCCAGCAGCTTGTGGGGCTCCAATGAGCAGTTCTTC; cdr3_aa: CASSLWGSNEQFF
v_call: TRBV7-8; j_call: TRBJ1-4; clone_size: .; d_call: .; cdr3_nt: TGTGCCAGCAGCGAGGGGGGGCCGCGTGAAAAACTGTTTTTT; cdr3_aa: CASSEGGPREKLFF
v_call: TRBV7-3; j_call: TRBJ1-6; clone_size: .; d_call: .; cdr3_nt: TGTGCCAGCAGCTTTCAAGACCCGAGGTCACCCCTCCACTTT; cdr3_aa: CASSFQDPRSPLHF
v_call: TRBV19; j_call: TRBJ1-6; clone_size: few; d_call: TRBD1; cdr3_nt: TGTGCCAGTAGTCTTTTGGGACAGGGTAGCTCCTATAATTCACCCCTCCACTTT; cdr3_aa: CASSLLGQGSSYNSPLHF
v_call: TRBV6-2/TRBV6-3; j_call: TRBJ2-5; clone_size: .; d_call: .; cdr3_nt: TGTGCCAGCAGCCCCCCAGGTCAAGAGACCCAGTACTTC; cdr3_aa: CASSPPGQETQYF
v_call: TRBV3-1/TRBV3-2; j_call: TRBJ2-3; clone_size: .; d_call: TRBD1; cdr3_nt: TGTGCCAGCAGCAACCTATTAGGAGGGACAGGGGACAGCACAGATACGCAGTATTTT; cdr3_aa: CASSNLLGGTGDSTDTQYF
v_call: TRBV27; j_call: TRBJ2-7; clone_size: .; d_call: TRBD1; cdr3_nt: TGTGCCAGCAGACGGACAGGGGGTGTATCCGAGCAGTACTTC; cdr3_aa: CASRRTGGVSEQYF
v_call: TRBV5-1; j_call: TRBJ2-1; clone_size: .; d_call: .; cdr3_nt: TGCGCCAGCAGCGTCGGCGCGGGTACCCACAATGAGCAGTTCTTC; cdr3_aa: CASSVGAGTHNEQFF
v_call: TRBV13; j_call: TRBJ1-1; clone_size: .; d_call: .; cdr3_nt: TGTGCCAGCAGCTTCACAGGGCTGGGCACTGAAGCTTTCTTT; cdr3_aa: CASSFTGLGTEAFF
v_call: TRBV5-4; j_call: TRBJ2-3; clone_size: .; d_call: TRBD1; cdr3_nt: TGTGCCAGCAGCGCACCGGGACAGGGTCTAGATACGCAGTATTTT; cdr3_aa: CASSAPGQGLDTQYF
v_call: TRBV9; j_call: TRBJ2-1; clone_size: .; d_call: .; cdr3_nt: TGTGCCAGCAGCCCTTCGACAAGCAATGAGCAGTTCTTC; cdr3_aa: CASSPSTSNEQFF